This T cell receptor (beta chain) was sequenced in a study of identical twins. TCRdb passed the 5' RACE reads through MiXCR, listing each CDR3 protein once. The sample consists of 550,000 to 700,000 distinct CDR3 sequences, about 20% of them appearing once. This CDR3 has 16 amino acids. Trimming took 0 bases from V and 8 from J; bases not matched to a gene: 8. These same records also appear under a second study, on T cells expressing NK-cell markers.

This receptor was identified in a woman under 30 in good health. The sample comprised PBMCs. This chain joins TRBV12-3 or TRBV12-4 and TRBJ2-1; 9 nucleotides agree with TRBD2. DNA of the CDR3: TGTGCCAGCAGTTTAGCGCCCGTGCGGGGGGGACATGAGCAGTTCTTC. This encodes CASSLAPVRGGHEQFF.